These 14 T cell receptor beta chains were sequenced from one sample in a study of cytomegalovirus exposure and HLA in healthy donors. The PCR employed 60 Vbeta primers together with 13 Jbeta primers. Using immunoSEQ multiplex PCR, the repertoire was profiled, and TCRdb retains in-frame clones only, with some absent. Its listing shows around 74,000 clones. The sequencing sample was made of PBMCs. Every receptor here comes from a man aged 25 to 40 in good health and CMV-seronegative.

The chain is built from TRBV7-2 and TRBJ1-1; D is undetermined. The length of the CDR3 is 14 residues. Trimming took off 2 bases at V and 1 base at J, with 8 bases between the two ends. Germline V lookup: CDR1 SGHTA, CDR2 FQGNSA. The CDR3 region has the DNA TGTGCCAGCAGCTTATCTCCCAGGAACACTGAAGCTTTCTTT. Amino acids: CASSLSPRNTEAFF.

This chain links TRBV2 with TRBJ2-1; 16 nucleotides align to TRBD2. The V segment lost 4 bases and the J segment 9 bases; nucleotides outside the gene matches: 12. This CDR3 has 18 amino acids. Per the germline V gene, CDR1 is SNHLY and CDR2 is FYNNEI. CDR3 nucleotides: TGTGCCAGCAGTGGGTCCGGGACTAGCGGGGGGGTGTATGGTGAGCAGTTCTTC. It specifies CASSGSGTSGGVYGEQFF.

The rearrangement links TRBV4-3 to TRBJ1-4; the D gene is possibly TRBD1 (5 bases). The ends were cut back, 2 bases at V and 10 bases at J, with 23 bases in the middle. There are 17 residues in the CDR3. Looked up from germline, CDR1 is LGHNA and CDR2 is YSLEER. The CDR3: CASSQFNQGTGGGKLFF. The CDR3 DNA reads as TGCGCCAGCAGCCAATTTAACCAGGGTACGGGGGGAGGAAAACTGTTTTTT.

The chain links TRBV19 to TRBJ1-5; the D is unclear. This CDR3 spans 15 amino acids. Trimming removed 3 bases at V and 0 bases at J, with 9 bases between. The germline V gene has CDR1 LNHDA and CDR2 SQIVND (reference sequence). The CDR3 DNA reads TGTGCCAGTAGTATGGCACCGTATAGCAATCAGCCCCAGCATTTT. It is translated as CASSMAPYSNQPQHF.

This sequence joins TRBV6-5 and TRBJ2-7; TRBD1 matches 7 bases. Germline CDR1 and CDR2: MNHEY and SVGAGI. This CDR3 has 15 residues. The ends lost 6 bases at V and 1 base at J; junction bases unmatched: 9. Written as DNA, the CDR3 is TGTGCCAGCAGCCGGGCGGCCAGGGGGTCCTACGAGCAGTACTTC. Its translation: CASSRAARGSYEQYF.

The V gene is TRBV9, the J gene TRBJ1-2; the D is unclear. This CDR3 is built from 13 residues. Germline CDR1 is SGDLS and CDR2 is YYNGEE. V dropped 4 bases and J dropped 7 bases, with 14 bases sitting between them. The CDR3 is CASSLRPGSGYTF. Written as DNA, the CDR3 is TGTGCCAGCAGCCTCAGACCGGGGAGTGGCTACACCTTC.

CDR3 DNA: TGCGCCAGCAGCTCCCCCGGGACTAGCGGGGGACCTTCCTACGAGCAGTACTTC. Residues: CASSSPGTSGGPSYEQYF. The rearrangement links TRBV5-1 to TRBJ2-7; 14 nucleotides match TRBD2. J gave up 1 base and V 3 bases, and 9 bases lay outside the gene matches. The CDR3 extends over 18 amino acids. Germline lookup yields CDR1 SGHRS and CDR2 YFSETQ.

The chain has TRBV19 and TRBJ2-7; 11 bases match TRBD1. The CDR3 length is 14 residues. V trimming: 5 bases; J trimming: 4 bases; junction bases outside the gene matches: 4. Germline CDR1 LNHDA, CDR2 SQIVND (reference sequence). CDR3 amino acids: CASSHRDRGYEQYF. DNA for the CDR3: TGTGCCAGTAGTCACCGGGACAGGGGGTACGAGCAGTACTTC. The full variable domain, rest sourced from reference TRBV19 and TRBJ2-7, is DGGITQSPKYLFRKEGQNVTLSCEQNLNHDAMYWYRQDPGQGLRLIYYSQIVNDFQKGDIAEGYSVSREKKESFPLTVTSAQKNPTAFYLCASSHRDRGYEQYFGPGTRLTVT.

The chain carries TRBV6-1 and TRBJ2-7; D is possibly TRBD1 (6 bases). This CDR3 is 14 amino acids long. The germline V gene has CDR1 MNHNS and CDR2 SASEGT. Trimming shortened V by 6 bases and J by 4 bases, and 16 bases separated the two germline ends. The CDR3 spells CASRGVRGPYEQYF. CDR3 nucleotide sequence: TGTGCCAGCAGGGGGGTCAGGGGCCCTTACGAGCAGTACTTC.

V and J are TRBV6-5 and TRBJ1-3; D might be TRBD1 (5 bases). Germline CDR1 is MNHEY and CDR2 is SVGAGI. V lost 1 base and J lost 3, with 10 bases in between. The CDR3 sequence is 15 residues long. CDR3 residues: CASSYYPGDGNTIYF. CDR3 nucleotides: TGTGCCAGCAGTTACTATCCGGGGGATGGAAACACCATATATTTT.

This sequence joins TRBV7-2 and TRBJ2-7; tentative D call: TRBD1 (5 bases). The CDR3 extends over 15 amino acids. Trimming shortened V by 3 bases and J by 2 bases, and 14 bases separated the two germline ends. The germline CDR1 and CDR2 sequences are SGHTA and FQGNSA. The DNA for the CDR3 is TGTGCCAGCAGCTTTGGGGCCGACCCAACCTACGAGCAGTACTTC. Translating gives CASSFGADPTYEQYF.

CDR3 nucleotides: TGTGCCTGGAGACCCAGGACAGGCCCCTATGGCTACACCTTC. This translates into CAWRPRTGPYGYTF. The V and J genes are TRBV30 and TRBJ1-2; TRBD1 matches 7 bases. V was clipped by 3 bases and J by 4 bases; unmatched bases: 8. CDR3 size: 14 residues. In germline, CDR1 is GTSNPN, CDR2 SVGIG (reference sequence).

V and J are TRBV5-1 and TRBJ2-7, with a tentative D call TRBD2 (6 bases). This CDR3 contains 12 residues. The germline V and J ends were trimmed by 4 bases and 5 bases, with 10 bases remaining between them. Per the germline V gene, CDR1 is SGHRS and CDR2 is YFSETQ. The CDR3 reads CASSVSGDEQYF. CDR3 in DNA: TGCGCCAGCAGCGTGTCGGGGGACGAGCAGTACTTC.

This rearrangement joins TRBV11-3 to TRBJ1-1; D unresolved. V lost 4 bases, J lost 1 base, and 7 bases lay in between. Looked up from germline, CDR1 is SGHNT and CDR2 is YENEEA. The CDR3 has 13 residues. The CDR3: CASSYTKNTEAFF. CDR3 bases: TGTGCCAGCAGCTACACAAAGAACACTGAAGCTTTCTTT.